A selection of T cell receptor beta chains follows, all from one sample in a study of T cells in Graves' hyperthyroidism and ophthalmopathy. One entry per CDR3 protein, called by TCRdb with MiXCR from the multiplex PCR reads. The sample includes 300,000 to 450,000 distinct CDR3 sequences, around a sixth of them seen just once. Sequenced sample: blood. These receptors originate from a woman between 18 and 29 years old with Graves' hyperthyroidism that later progressed to Graves' ophthalmopathy. Both conserved end residues are part of each CDR3. Each record gives: clone size, J gene, V gene, D gene, CDR3 DNA, CDR3 protein. D genes are given only for firm matches. Size values are once, few and many counts, or a class for expanded clones, and some rows have none.

many	TRBJ2-1	TRBV10-3	TRBD2	TGTGCCATCAGCCTGACTAGCGGGCAGTACAATGAGCAGTTCTTC	CAISLTSGQYNEQFF
many	TRBJ2-1	TRBV7-8	TRBD2	TGTGCCAGCACCCGGACTAGCGGGAGCGGTGAGCAGTTCTTC	CASTRTSGSGEQFF
NA	TRBJ2-7	TRBV27	TRBD1	TGTGCCCGCAGTTTGGGACAGGCCCACTACGAGCAGTACTTC	CARSLGQAHYEQYF
NA	TRBJ1-4	TRBV15	NA	TGTGCCACCAGCAGAGACCGGGCTAATGAAAAACTGTTTTTT	CATSRDRANEKLFF
many	TRBJ1-1	TRBV7-3	NA	TGTGCCAGCAGCTTAGGTGGACACGCGGGCACTGAAGCTTTCTTT	CASSLGGHAGTEAFF
few	TRBJ2-1	TRBV12-3/TRBV12-4	NA	TGTGCCAGCAGTTTAATTTATCGGGACTTTTCTTTATCGAATGAGCAGTTCTTC	CASSLIYRDFSLSNEQFF
few	TRBJ1-2	TRBV5-1	TRBD1	TGCGCCAGCAGCCCGAGCGGGACAGGGGGTAACTATGGCTACACCTTC	CASSPSGTGGNYGYTF
many	TRBJ2-7	TRBV5-1	TRBD1	TGCGCCAGCAGCTGGGGGACAGGGCCCCCCTACGAGCAGTACTTC	CASSWGTGPPYEQYF
many	TRBJ1-1	TRBV6-1	NA	TGTGCCAGCAATAGTAATCAGAACACTGAAGCTTTCTTT	CASNSNQNTEAFF
many	TRBJ2-5	TRBV20-1	TRBD1	TGCAGTGCGCCAGGACAGGGTATAGAGACCCAGTACTTC	CSAPGQGIETQYF
many	TRBJ2-1	TRBV13	TRBD1	TGTGCCAGCAGTCCCCGGGACAGGGATTACAATGAGCAGTTCTTC	CASSPRDRDYNEQFF
many	TRBJ2-2	TRBV11-2	NA	TGTGCCAGCAGGAACACCGGGGAGCTGTTTTTT	CASRNTGELFF
many	TRBJ2-5	TRBV6-2/TRBV6-3	NA	TGTGCCAGCAGCACATTCTTTTTGGGAGGTTCGGAGACCCAGTACTTC	CASSTFFLGGSETQYF
few	TRBJ2-7	TRBV6-6	TRBD1	TGTGCCAGCAGTTACAGGTCGTATTGGACAGGGGACAACGAGCAGTACTTC	CASSYRSYWTGDNEQYF
many	TRBJ1-4	TRBV18	NA	TGTGCCAGCTCACCAGTAATACCGGCCGCAACTAATGAAAAACTGTTTTTT	CASSPVIPAATNEKLFF
few	TRBJ2-7	TRBV16	TRBD2	TGTGCCAGCAGCCCCTCTAGCGGGAGTTGGACTGACGAGCAGTACTTC	CASSPSSGSWTDEQYF
many	TRBJ1-2	TRBV5-1	NA	TGCGCCAGCAGCTCGGGGCAGAACTATGGCTACACCTTC	CASSSGQNYGYTF
many	TRBJ2-1	TRBV6-5	TRBD2	TGTGCCAGCAGTTACGGGACTAGCGGATACAATGAGCAGTTCTTC	CASSYGTSGYNEQFF
many	TRBJ1-3	TRBV2	NA	TGTGCCAGGGGGCAGGAATCCAGCTCTGGAAACACCATATATTTT	CARGQESSSGNTIYF
many	TRBJ2-7	TRBV6-1	NA	TGTGCCAGCAGTGAGGAACATCCGGTCTCTCCCTACGAGCAGTACTTC	CASSEEHPVSPYEQYF
NA	TRBJ1-5	TRBV10-2	TRBD1	TGCGCCAGCAGTCGAGGGATATACAGGGGGGTTGGACAGCCCCAGCATTTT	CASSRGIYRGVGQPQHF
few	TRBJ2-7	TRBV7-9	TRBD2	TGTGCCAGCAGCTTTGGGGGGGAGGCCTACGAGCAGTACTTC	CASSFGGEAYEQYF
few	TRBJ1-4	TRBV27	NA	TGTGCCAGCAGTATAGCAACTAATGAAAAACTGTTTTTT	CASSIATNEKLFF
many	TRBJ1-5	TRBV6-1	NA	TGTGCCAGCAGTTACCGGGCCGTTGGTTGGCCCCAGCATTTT	CASSYRAVGWPQHF
few	TRBJ2-3	TRBV9	NA	TGTGCCAGCAGCCCCCCAAGAGCTACAGATACGCAGTATTTT	CASSPPRATDTQYF
NA	TRBJ2-4	TRBV3-1	NA	TGTGCCAGCAGCCAAGTTTTGGGGGGCAGGTCCAAAAACATTCAGTACTTC	CASSQVLGGRSKNIQYF
many	TRBJ2-2	TRBV20-1	TRBD2	TGCAGTGCTAAAGCGGGATCTGAGGGGACCGGGGAGCTGTTTTTT	CSAKAGSEGTGELFF
NA	TRBJ2-3	TRBV4-1	NA	TGCGCCAGCAGCCCCAGGGGTACGGGAGAGGATACGCAGTATTTT	CASSPRGTGEDTQYF
NA	TRBJ1-2	TRBV4-1	NA	TGCGCCAGCAGCCAAGTGGGCCACCCCAACTATGGCTACACCTTC	CASSQVGHPNYGYTF
few	TRBJ1-2	TRBV25-1	NA	TGTGCCAGCAGTGAAATAGTCGGATCTGGCTACACCTTC	CASSEIVGSGYTF
many	TRBJ2-1	TRBV11-2	TRBD2	TGTGCCAGCAGCTTAGTAGGACTAGCGGGACCATACAATGAGCAGTTCTTC	CASSLVGLAGPYNEQFF
NA	TRBJ2-2	TRBV6-1	NA	TGTGCCAGCAGTGAACATCCGGGAGTCTGGTTTTTT	CASSEHPGVWFF
many	TRBJ2-7	TRBV20-1	NA	TGCAGTGCTAGAAGGGCAGGGGAGATCTACGAGCAGTACTTC	CSARRAGEIYEQYF
few	TRBJ1-1	TRBV6-1	NA	TGTGCCAGCTTACCTCGAGGGGAGGCGAACACTGAAGCTTTCTTT	CASLPRGEANTEAFF
NA	TRBJ1-5	TRBV19	TRBD1	TGTGCCAGTGACCCGAGACAGGGAAGCAATCAGCCCCAGCATTTT	CASDPRQGSNQPQHF
many	TRBJ1-2	TRBV6-1	TRBD1	TGTGCCAGCAGTCAACAGGGGTTTTATGGCTACACCTTC	CASSQQGFYGYTF
few	TRBJ2-1	TRBV24-1	NA	TGTGCCACCAGTGAATGGGACACTAATGAGCAGTTCTTC	CATSEWDTNEQFF
NA	TRBJ1-5	TRBV6-1	NA	TGTGCCAGCAGTCGGATGGGCAGTGCTCAGCCCCAGCATTTT	CASSRMGSAQPQHF
few	TRBJ2-7	TRBV10-2	NA	TGCGCCAGCAGTACAGGGTCACCAATCTACGAGCAGTACTTC	CASSTGSPIYEQYF
many	TRBJ1-2	TRBV28	NA	TGTGCCAGCAGTTTCCCAGGGGCAAATGGCTACACCTTC	CASSFPGANGYTF
many	TRBJ1-2	TRBV2	NA	TGTGCCAGCAGTGAAGCGCGCGTGGGTAGCTATGGCTACACCTTC	CASSEARVGSYGYTF
many	TRBJ1-1	TRBV28	TRBD1	TGTGCCAGCAGTCCATCCGGGACAGCGAACACTGAAGCTTTCTTT	CASSPSGTANTEAFF
NA	TRBJ2-6	TRBV9	TRBD1	TGTGCCAGCAGCTACTCGGGACAGGGGCGGAGCTCTGGGGCCAACGTCCTGACTTTC	CASSYSGQGRSSGANVLTF
many	TRBJ2-6	TRBV7-8	NA	TGTGCCAGCAGCCCGAGGGCGGGGTTGGGGGCCAACGTCCTGACTTTC	CASSPRAGLGANVLTF
many	TRBJ1-5	TRBV5-1	TRBD1	TGCGCCAGCAGCTTACAGGGGACGGATCAGCCCCAGCATTTT	CASSLQGTDQPQHF
many	TRBJ1-5	TRBV20-1	NA	TGCAGTGCTAGAGATCTTTGGGACAAATTTAGCAATCAGCCCCAGCATTTT	CSARDLWDKFSNQPQHF
many	TRBJ2-5	TRBV12-3/TRBV12-4	NA	TGTGCCAGCACCCGAGGAGGGACAAGTGAGACCCAGTACTTC	CASTRGGTSETQYF
many	TRBJ2-7	TRBV5-1	NA	TGCGCCAGCAGCCTCGGGGTCGCATACGAGCAGTACTTC	CASSLGVAYEQYF
NA	TRBJ2-1	TRBV6-1	TRBD2	TGTGCCAGCAGTAACCCGGGACTAGTCGGGAATGAGCAGTTCTTC	CASSNPGLVGNEQFF
few	TRBJ2-2	TRBV7-9	NA	TGTGCCAGCAGCCCACGGGTGAGGGGGACCGGGGAGCTGTTTTTT	CASSPRVRGTGELFF
many	TRBJ1-2	TRBV5-1	NA	TGCGCCAGCAGCTTGGAGGTGGGGGTCCCTGCCCATGGCTACACCTTC	CASSLEVGVPAHGYTF
NA	TRBJ2-3	TRBV6-4	NA	TGTGCCACCTCAAGGACCAGTCGTAGGATCCCAGATACGCAGTATTTT	CATSRTSRRIPDTQYF
few	TRBJ2-2	TRBV28	NA	TGTGCCAGCAGTTCCGGACAGCCCCCCGGGGAGCTGTTTTTT	CASSSGQPPGELFF
NA	TRBJ2-1	TRBV2	TRBD2	TGTGCCAGCAGTCGTACTAGCGGGAGGGAAAATGAGCAGTTCTTC	CASSRTSGRENEQFF
many	TRBJ2-5	TRBV28	TRBD2	TGTGCCAGCAGTGTACTAGCGGGAGGGCAAGAGACCCAGTACTTC	CASSVLAGGQETQYF
many	TRBJ1-1	TRBV18	NA	TGTGCCAGCTCACCCTCGGACTCCAGGGGAGCTTTCTTT	CASSPSDSRGAFF
few	TRBJ2-7	TRBV10-3	NA	TGTGCCATCAGTGAAACCGGGACACCTGCCTACGAGCAGTACTTC	CAISETGTPAYEQYF